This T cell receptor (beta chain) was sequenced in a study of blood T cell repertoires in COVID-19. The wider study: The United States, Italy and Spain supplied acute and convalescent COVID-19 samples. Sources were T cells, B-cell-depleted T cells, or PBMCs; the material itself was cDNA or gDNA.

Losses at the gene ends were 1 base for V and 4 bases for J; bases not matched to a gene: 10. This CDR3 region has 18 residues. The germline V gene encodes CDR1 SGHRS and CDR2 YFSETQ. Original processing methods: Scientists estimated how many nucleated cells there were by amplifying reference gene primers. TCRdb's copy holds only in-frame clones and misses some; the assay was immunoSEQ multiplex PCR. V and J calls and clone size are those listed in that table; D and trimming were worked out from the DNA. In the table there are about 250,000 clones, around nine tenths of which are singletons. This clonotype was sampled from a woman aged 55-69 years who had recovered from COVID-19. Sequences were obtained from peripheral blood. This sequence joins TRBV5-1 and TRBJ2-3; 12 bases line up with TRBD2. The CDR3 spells CASSLLLAGGGSPDTQYF. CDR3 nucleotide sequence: TGCGCCAGCAGCTTGTTACTAGCGGGGGGCGGGTCCCCAGATACGCAGTATTTT.